The next 5 T cell receptor beta chains were all read from a single sample in a study of blood T cell repertoires in COVID-19 (dated by TCRdb to 2018 to 2021). Library preparation employed the immunoSEQ multiplex PCR assay. Entries here come from immuneACCESS through TCRdb and include only in-frame sequences with V and J called. Some clones fail to appear in such tables; in the studies checked, an unresolved V gene covers under half of the shortfall, and the cause of the remainder is unknown. Present in this sample are a few hundred thousand clones, approximately 90% of which were seen just once. Just under 6.5% of the sample goes to the ten largest clones. The sequencing sample was made of peripheral blood. These receptors were taken from a woman in her 50s with COVID-19, enrolled during active disease.

The V gene is TRBV3-1 (or the pseudogene TRBV3-2), the J gene TRBJ1-4; 11 nucleotides agree with TRBD1. The CDR3 is 16 residues long. Germline CDR1 is LGHDT and CDR2 is YNNKEL (reference sequence). Unmatched junction bases numbered 7, after V lost 1 base and J lost 9 bases. CDR3 sequence: CASSQVSGTGGKKLFF. In nucleotides, the CDR3 is TGTGCCAGCAGCCAAGTTTCGGGGACAGGGGGGAAAAAACTGTTTTTT.

This chain uses TRBV5-8 with TRBJ1-1; 7 nucleotides match TRBD1. CDR1 is SGHTS and CDR2 is YDEGEE in the germline V gene. This CDR3 region has 18 residues. The V and J ends lost 4 bases and 0 bases, in that order; junction bases with no gene match: 15. The CDR3 DNA reads TGTGCCAGCAGCCCAAGGCGTGGGGACAGTAAAATGAACACTGAAGCTTTCTTT. Translating gives CASSPRRGDSKMNTEAFF. Supplemented by reference TRBV5-8 and TRBJ1-1, the full variable domain reads EAGVTQSPTHLIKTRGQQATLRCSPISGHTSVYWYQQALGLGLQFLLWYDEGEERNRGNFPPRFSGRQFPNYSSELNVNALELEDSALYLCASSPRRGDSKMNTEAFFGQGTRLTVV.

The chain is built from TRBV9 and TRBJ1-1, with 7 bases fitting TRBD1. Looked up from germline, CDR1 is SGDLS and CDR2 is YYNGEE. This CDR3 contains 14 residues. V was pared by 6 bases and J by 1 base, with 6 bases of the junction left unmatched. CDR3 coding DNA: TGTGCCAGCACCTGGGACAGCTGGAACACTGAAGCTTTCTTT. This translates into CASTWDSWNTEAFF.

V gene TRBV3-1 (or the pseudogene TRBV3-2) combines with J gene TRBJ2-7, with D possibly being TRBD1 (5 bases). Germline V lookup: CDR1 LGHDT, CDR2 YNNKEL (reference sequence). V was clipped by 1 base and J by 3 bases, with 16 bases between them. The CDR3 sequence is 16 residues long. The chain's CDR3 is CASSQGWTSALYEQYF. The DNA for the CDR3 is TGTGCCAGCAGCCAAGGTTGGACAAGCGCCCTCTACGAGCAGTACTTC.

The chain carries TRBV27 and TRBJ2-7; 7 bases line up with TRBD1. The junction had 2 bases not matched to a gene; V was cut back by 5 bases and J by 1 base. Germline values: CDR1 MNHEY, CDR2 SMNVEV (reference sequence). The CDR3 is made up of 13 amino acids. The CDR3 bases are TGTGCCAGCAGTCCGGGACAGTCCTACGAGCAGTACTTC. This sequence encodes CASSPGQSYEQYF.